These T cell receptor beta chains were read from a single sample in a study of shared clonotypes between healthy human individuals. TCRdb's table, derived via immunoSEQ multiplex PCR, lists solely in-frame clones and lacks some. The data show about 580,000 clones, 95% to 98% seen once. Sample: naive CD8+ T cells sorted from blood. All receptors derive from a man between 25 and 39 years old in good health. Each CDR3 is given with its conserved first and last residue. Fields, in order: D gene, clone size, CDR3 length, V gene, J gene, CDR3 protein, CDR3 DNA. The D gene is left open where the match is weak. Not every row has a clone size; where given, it reads once, few, many or a size class.

TRBD1,.,16,TRBV7-9,TRBJ2-7,CASSPYAGTGRYEQYF,TGTGCCAGCAGCCCATACGCCGGGACAGGGCGCTACGAGCAGTACTTC
.,few,12,TRBV6-6,TRBJ2-2,CASSYNTGELFF,TGTGCCAGCAGTTACAACACCGGGGAGCTGTTTTTT
.,.,15,TRBV7-2,TRBJ2-7,CASSLLVGGPNEQYF,TGTGCCAGCAGCTTATTAGTAGGGGGACCTAACGAGCAGTACTTC
TRBD2,.,18,TRBV27,TRBJ2-1,CASSSLTSGGSSYNEQFF,TGTGCCAGCAGTTCCCTAACTAGCGGGGGTAGCTCCTACAATGAGCAGTTCTTC
.,once,16,TRBV27,TRBJ2-1,CASSLEFRVPYNEQFF,TGTGCCAGCAGTTTAGAGTTCCGGGTCCCCTACAATGAGCAGTTCTTC
TRBD2,.,15,TRBV7-2,TRBJ2-1,CASSSGTSGYNEQFF,TGTGCCAGCAGCTCAGGGACTAGCGGATACAATGAGCAGTTCTTC
TRBD2,.,14,TRBV5-1,TRBJ2-1,CASSLSAGGNEQFF,TGCGCCAGCAGCTTGTCGGCGGGGGGCAATGAGCAGTTCTTC
TRBD1,.,14,TRBV29-1,TRBJ1-1,CSVEEWTGRVEAFF,TGCAGCGTTGAAGAGTGGACAGGGCGGGTTGAAGCTTTCTTT
.,.,13,TRBV6-1,TRBJ1-5,CASSEAMYQPQHF,TGTGCCAGCAGTGAGGCGATGTATCAGCCCCAGCATTTT
TRBD1,.,16,TRBV5-4,TRBJ2-2,CASSWEGTGWTGELFF,TGTGCCAGCAGCTGGGAAGGGACAGGGTGGACCGGGGAGCTGTTTTTT
TRBD2,.,16,TRBV7-3,TRBJ2-7,CASSLDRAGDLSEQYF,TGTGCCAGCAGCTTAGATCGAGCGGGAGACCTAAGCGAGCAGTACTTC
.,.,14,TRBV27,TRBJ2-1,CASRSGTKYNEQFF,TGTGCCAGCAGGTCCGGGACAAAATACAATGAGCAGTTCTTC
.,.,13,TRBV28,TRBJ1-1,CASRLISNTEAFF,TGTGCCAGCAGGCTGATCTCAAACACTGAAGCTTTCTTT
.,.,14,TRBV6-6,TRBJ2-7,CASSYTDYLGEQYF,TGTGCCAGCAGTTACACGGACTACCTGGGTGAGCAGTACTTC
.,.,14,TRBV9,TRBJ2-5,CASSPPEEQETQYF,TGTGCCAGCAGCCCTCCTGAGGAGCAAGAGACCCAGTACTTC
.,.,12,TRBV5-4,TRBJ1-1,CASSRGPDEAFF,TGTGCCAGCAGCCGTGGACCCGATGAAGCTTTCTTT
.,.,13,TRBV7-2,TRBJ2-7,CASSLERHNEQYF,TGTGCCAGCAGCTTAGAGAGGCACAACGAGCAGTACTTC
.,.,13,TRBV7-3,TRBJ2-7,CASSIDPSYEQYF,TGTGCCAGCAGCATAGACCCCTCCTACGAGCAGTACTTC
.,.,13,TRBV10-3,TRBJ1-4,CAISERLNEKLFF,TGTGCCATCAGCGAGCGACTTAATGAAAAACTGTTTTTT
TRBD1,.,14,TRBV27,TRBJ2-5,CASSPHRGQETQYF,TGTGCCAGCAGTCCGCACAGGGGGCAAGAGACCCAGTACTTC
.,.,16,TRBV13,TRBJ2-3,CASSLAGQGGTDTQYF,TGTGCCAGCAGCTTAGCGGGCCAGGGTGGCACAGATACGCAGTATTTT
.,.,14,TRBV28,TRBJ1-1,CASSLNRALDEAFF,TGTGCCAGCAGTTTAAATCGGGCGTTGGATGAAGCTTTCTTT
.,once,13,TRBV29-1,TRBJ2-3,CSLEGIEADTQYF,TGCAGTCTCGAAGGAATCGAGGCAGATACGCAGTATTTT
.,.,11,TRBV23-1,TRBJ2-7,CASSPPDEQYF,TGCGCCAGCAGTCCCCCGGACGAGCAGTACTTC
.,.,12,TRBV5-6,TRBJ2-7,CASRREVGEQYF,TGTGCCAGCAGGCGCGAGGTGGGAGAGCAGTACTTC
.,once,13,TRBV25-1,TRBJ2-2,CASLIEVTGELFF,TGTGCCAGCCTCATTGAGGTCACCGGGGAGCTGTTTTTT
.,.,14,TRBV29-1,TRBJ1-2,CSVAQANLNYGYTF,TGCAGCGTCGCACAGGCAAACCTAAACTATGGCTACACCTTC
TRBD2,.,14,TRBV5-4,TRBJ2-7,CASSTSGSSYEQYF,TGTGCCAGCAGTACTAGCGGGAGCTCCTACGAGCAGTACTTC
.,.,18,TRBV28,TRBJ2-3,CASRPIASDEPNTDTQYF,TGTGCCAGCAGGCCCATTGCCTCTGACGAACCTAACACAGATACGCAGTATTTT
.,.,12,TRBV15,TRBJ2-7,CATSGSSYEQYF,TGTGCCACCTCGGGGAGCTCCTACGAGCAGTACTTC
TRBD1,.,15,TRBV2,TRBJ2-7,CASRGQGVDPYEQYF,TGTGCCAGCAGGGGACAGGGGGTTGATCCCTACGAGCAGTACTTC
.,.,16,TRBV27,TRBJ2-7,CASSLSAGNLYYEQYF,TGTGCCAGCAGTTTATCGGCAGGGAATTTATACTACGAGCAGTACTTC
TRBD2,.,15,TRBV4-1,TRBJ2-1,CASSLTSGPYNEQFF,TGCGCCAGCAGCTTAACTAGCGGGCCCTACAATGAGCAGTTCTTC
TRBD2,.,17,TRBV13,TRBJ2-1,CASSFIGLAGGRNEQFF,TGTGCCAGCAGCTTCATTGGACTAGCGGGAGGGAGAAATGAGCAGTTCTTC
TRBD1,.,13,TRBV5-1,TRBJ1-4,CASRGQGPNGLFF,TGCGCCAGCCGGGGACAGGGGCCGAACGGACTGTTTTTT
TRBD2,.,17,TRBV27,TRBJ2-5,CASGSGTSGRYEETQYF,TGTGCCAGCGGCTCCGGGACTAGCGGGAGATATGAAGAGACCCAGTACTTC
.,.,15,TRBV11-2,TRBJ2-3,CASRKRASGTDTQYF,TGTGCCAGCAGGAAGCGGGCTAGCGGCACAGATACGCAGTATTTT
TRBD1,.,17,TRBV27,TRBJ1-3,CASSSGQGPNSGNTIYF,TGTGCCAGCAGTTCCGGACAGGGGCCGAACTCTGGAAACACCATATATTTT
.,.,15,TRBV13,TRBJ2-7,CASSPSHRSSYEQYF,TGTGCCAGCAGCCCCTCCCACAGGAGCTCCTACGAGCAGTACTTC
TRBD2,.,16,TRBV30,TRBJ2-5,CAWSVGLAGGIETQYF,TGTGCCTGGAGTGTCGGACTAGCGGGAGGAATCGAGACCCAGTACTTC
.,.,17,TRBV9,TRBJ1-2,CASSVSPVVQGNYGYTF,TGTGCCAGCAGCGTTTCCCCCGTGGTACAGGGCAACTATGGCTACACCTTC
.,.,15,TRBV7-2,TRBJ2-1,CASSFGLPPYNEQFF,TGTGCCAGCAGTTTCGGACTTCCCCCCTACAATGAGCAGTTCTTC
.,.,14,TRBV19,TRBJ2-2,CATQIGLDTGELFF,TGTGCCACCCAAATCGGTTTGGACACCGGGGAGCTGTTTTTT
.,.,13,TRBV11-2,TRBJ1-1,CASSLAKNTEAFF,TGTGCCAGCAGCTTAGCCAAGAACACTGAAGCTTTCTTT
.,.,14,TRBV7-9,TRBJ1-1,CASSFNTMNTEAFF,TGTGCCAGCAGCTTTAACACCATGAACACTGAAGCTTTCTTT
TRBD2,.,14,TRBV5-4,TRBJ2-7,CASSLAGTSGEQYF,TGTGCCAGCAGCTTGGCCGGGACTAGCGGCGAGCAGTACTTC
TRBD2,.,17,TRBV7-6,TRBJ2-1,CASSLASGFSSYNEQFF,TGTGCCAGCAGCTTAGCTAGCGGGTTTAGCTCCTACAATGAGCAGTTCTTC
.,.,15,TRBV9,TRBJ2-7,CASSVKPGRGHEQYF,TGTGCCAGCAGCGTAAAACCAGGCCGGGGACACGAGCAGTACTTC
TRBD1,.,18,TRBV6-1,TRBJ1-4,CASSETRGRLETNEKLFF,TGTGCCAGCAGTGAAACGAGGGGGCGATTGGAAACTAATGAAAAACTGTTTTTT